This T cell receptor beta chain is from a study of CD8 T cells in Susac syndrome. Study results and limitations: The study conceded that its TCR sequencing and HLA analysis involved relatively few individuals.

The authors carried out high-throughput sequencing of TCR beta. They applied it to CD8+ and CD4+ T cells obtained from blood. When the RNA was reverse transcribed, random hexamers were used with an input of about 0.5 to 1 ug. immunoSEQ multiplex PCR amplified TCR beta CDR3 across 54 Vbeta, 13 Jbeta. MiXCR, applied by TCRdb to the immunoSEQ multiplex PCR reads, yields one record per CDR3 protein. The repertoire has about 150,000 distinct CDR3 sequences, approximately 94% of them found once; the top ten carry about 0.19%. The CDR3 loop spans 13 amino acids. The V gene's germline CDR1 is SEHNR and CDR2 FQNEAQ (reference sequence). V was shortened by 6 bases and J by 3 bases, with 12 bases between the two germline ends. To note about this clonotype: Its specificity is not known.

The sample comprised CD8+ T cells from PBMCs. The rearrangement joins TRBV7-9 to TRBJ2-7; D is perhaps TRBD1 or TRBD2 (5 bases each). The clonotype was recovered from a human donor with multiple sclerosis. Here the CDR3 reads CASRDGTDYEQYF. CDR3 in DNA: TGTGCCAGCAGAGACGGGACCGACTACGAGCAGTACTTC. Together with reference TRBV7-9 and TRBJ2-7, the CDR3 gives the full variable domain: DTGVSQNPRHKITKRGQNVTFRCDPISEHNRLYWYRQTLGQGPEFLTYFQNEAQLEKSRLLSDRFSAERPKGSFSTLEIQRTEQGDSAMYLCASRDGTDYEQYFGPGTRLTVT.